These 13 T cell receptor beta chains originate from one sample sequenced in a study of CXCR3-negative and CXCR3-positive naive CD8 T cells (dated by TCRdb to about 2019). The sequencer was a NextSeq 550. The Human TCR Profiling Kit (MiLaboratory) was used to make UMI-labeled 5' RACE TRB cDNA libraries. TCRdb reanalyzed the reads, keeping one entry per CDR3 protein sequence and omitting DNA. This sample's table lists fewer than 90,000 distinct CDR3 sequences. Of the sample, around 1.5% is held by the ten largest clones. The sequenced material came from naive CXCR3- CD8+ T cells from blood. The meaning of the sample's cell subset or site label: CD45RO-CCR7+CD27+CD95- naive CD8+ T cells lacking CXCR3 (TNR3-). All receptors come from a human donor in good health. Some clones in this sample may be carry-over from other donors' samples.

The chain links TRBV23-1 to TRBJ2-4; TCRdb designates TRBD2, a call that cannot be tested without DNA. TRBV23-1 is recorded as an ORF, its role being uncertain. The CDR3 is 21 residues long. The CDR3 spells CASSQEPRRGNGRTFKNIQYF.

The V gene is TRBV29-1, the J gene TRBJ2-3; TCRdb's assignment of TRBD1 cannot be checked, as there is no DNA. The germline CDR1 and CDR2 sequences are SQVTM and ANQGSEA. This CDR3 is built from 15 residues. The CDR3 protein is CSVGGRTESTDTQYF.

The rearrangement uses TRBV7-6 and TRBJ2-5; lacking DNA, the TRBD2 call made by TCRdb goes unchecked. The CDR3 contains 15 residues. Looked up from germline, CDR1 is SGHVS and CDR2 is FNYEAQ. Here the CDR3 reads CASSSAPRSGETQYF.

The rearrangement joins TRBV7-2 to TRBJ1-2; TCRdb's D gene call, TRBD1, goes unchecked for lack of DNA. The CDR3 extends over 15 amino acids. From germline, CDR1 is SGHTA and CDR2 FQGNSA. This CDR3 is CASSFWFEGRDGYTF.

J is TRBJ2-5 and V is TRBV29-1. The CDR3 contains 14 residues. Germline assignment: CDR1 SQVTM and CDR2 ANQGSEA. The CDR3 protein is CSVEGQPEQETQYF.

The rearrangement links TRBV29-1 to TRBJ1-1; there is no DNA to check the TCRdb D call of TRBD1. CDR1 and CDR2 (germline): SQVTM, ANQGSEA. This CDR3 is built from 13 residues. The CDR3 loop is CSAYQGVNTEAFF.

The chain links TRBV20-1 to TRBJ2-1. The germline V gene has CDR1 DFQATT and CDR2 SNEGSKA (reference sequence). The CDR3 covers 16 residues. CDR3 loop: CSASWSLAGSGDEQFF.

CDR3 sequence reads: CAIRSTGSSYNEQFF. The rearrangement uses TRBV10-3 and TRBJ2-1. The CDR3 contains 15 residues. Germline V gene data show CDR1 as ENHRY and CDR2 as SYGVKD.

The V and J genes are TRBV3-1 and TRBJ2-7; TCRdb calls TRBD2, which cannot be checked without DNA. CDR1 is LGHDT and CDR2 is YNNKEL in the germline V gene (reference sequence). The CDR3 extends over 16 amino acids. CDR3: CASSQERVTSSYEQYF.

This chain joins TRBV12-3 or TRBV12-4 and TRBJ2-1; TCRdb designates TRBD1, a call that cannot be tested without DNA. The CDR3 runs to 15 residues. The CDR3 loop reads CASSSAAGAYNEQFF.

The chain employs TRBV7-9 and TRBJ2-5; absent DNA, TCRdb's TRBD1 call cannot be checked. CDR3 length: 13 amino acids. Looked up from germline, CDR1 is SEHNR and CDR2 is FQNEAQ (reference sequence). CDR3 amino acids: CASSLAAPETQYF.

The gene calls are TRBV29-1 and TRBJ2-3; TCRdb's D call, TRBD1, is unchecked because there is no DNA. Germline values: CDR1 SQVTM, CDR2 ANQGSEA. The CDR3 length is 14 residues. CDR3: CSVEEGQRADTQYF.

The chain recombines TRBV15 with TRBJ2-5. Germline V CDR1 and CDR2: LNHNV, YYDKDF (reference sequence). The CDR3 is 12 residues long. Here the CDR3 reads CATSREEETQYF. The variable domain in full, completed from reference TRBV15 and TRBJ2-5, reads DAMVIQNPRYQVTQFGKPVTLSCSQTLNHNVMYWYQQKSSQAPKLLFHYYDKDFNNEADTPDNFQSRRPNTSFCFLDIRSPGLGDTAMYLCATSREEETQYFGPGTRLLVL.